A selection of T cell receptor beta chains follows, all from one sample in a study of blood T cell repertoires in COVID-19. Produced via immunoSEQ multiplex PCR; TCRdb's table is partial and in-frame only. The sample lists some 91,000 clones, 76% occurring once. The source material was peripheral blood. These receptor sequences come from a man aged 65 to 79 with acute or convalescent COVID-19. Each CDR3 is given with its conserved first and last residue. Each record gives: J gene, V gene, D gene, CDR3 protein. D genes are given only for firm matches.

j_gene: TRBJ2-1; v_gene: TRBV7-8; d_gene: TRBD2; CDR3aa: CASSWGLAADNEQFF
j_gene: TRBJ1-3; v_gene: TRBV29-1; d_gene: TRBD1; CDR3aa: CSVGDRGPGNTIYF
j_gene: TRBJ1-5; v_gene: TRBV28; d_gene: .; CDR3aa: CASGEGGGYNQPQHF
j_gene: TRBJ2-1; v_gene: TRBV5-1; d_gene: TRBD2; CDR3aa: CASSPTSGRKDEQFF
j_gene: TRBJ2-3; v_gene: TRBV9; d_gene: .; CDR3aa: CASIKKEINTDTQYF
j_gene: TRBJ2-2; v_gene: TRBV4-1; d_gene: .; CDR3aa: CASSVSQVRRSTGELFF
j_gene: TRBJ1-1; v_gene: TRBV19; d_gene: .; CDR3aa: CASIGGRGTEAFF
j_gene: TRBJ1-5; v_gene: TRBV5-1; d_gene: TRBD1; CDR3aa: CASSSGDRENQPQHF
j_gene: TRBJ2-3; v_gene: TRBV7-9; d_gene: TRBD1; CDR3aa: CASSAQGAMQYF
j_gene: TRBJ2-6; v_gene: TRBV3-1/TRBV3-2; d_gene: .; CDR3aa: CASSQTPTRAGANVLTF
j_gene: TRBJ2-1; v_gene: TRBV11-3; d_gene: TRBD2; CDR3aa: CASSLGASGDEQFF
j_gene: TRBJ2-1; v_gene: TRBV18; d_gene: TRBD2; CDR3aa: CASSLLAGGGNEQFF
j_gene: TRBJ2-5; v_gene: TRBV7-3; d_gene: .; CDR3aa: CASSSGETQYF
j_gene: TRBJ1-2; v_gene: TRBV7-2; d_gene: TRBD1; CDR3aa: CASSSTGSSYGYTF
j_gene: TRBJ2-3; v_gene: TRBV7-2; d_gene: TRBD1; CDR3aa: CASSTGTESSTDTQYF
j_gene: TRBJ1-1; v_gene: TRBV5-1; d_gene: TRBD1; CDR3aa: CASSTGDRERKVNTEAFF
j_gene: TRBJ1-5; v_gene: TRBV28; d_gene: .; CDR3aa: CASSPPGGGSNQPQHF
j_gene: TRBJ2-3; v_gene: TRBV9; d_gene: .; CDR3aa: CASSPLPRTDTQYF
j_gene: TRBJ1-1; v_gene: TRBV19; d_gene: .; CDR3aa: CASSKVANTEAFF
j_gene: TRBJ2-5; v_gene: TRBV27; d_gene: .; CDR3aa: CASSGPAGRYQETQYF
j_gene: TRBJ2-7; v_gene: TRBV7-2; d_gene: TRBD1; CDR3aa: CASSLEDRGRSEQYF
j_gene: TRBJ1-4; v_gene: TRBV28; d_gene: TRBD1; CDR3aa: CASKRGGTANEKLFF
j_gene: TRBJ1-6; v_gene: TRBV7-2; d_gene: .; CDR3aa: CASSQANSPLHF
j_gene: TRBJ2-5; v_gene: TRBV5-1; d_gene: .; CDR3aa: CASSSDRHQETQYF
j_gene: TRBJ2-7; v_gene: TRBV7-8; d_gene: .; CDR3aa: CASSLGREGQYF
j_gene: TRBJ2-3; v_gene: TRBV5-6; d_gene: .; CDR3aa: CASSLFVGQVDTQYF
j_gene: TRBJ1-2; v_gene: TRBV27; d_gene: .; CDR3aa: CASSPVRDSYNSGYTF
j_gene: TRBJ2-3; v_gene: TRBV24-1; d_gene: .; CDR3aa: CATSDFGGEVYTQYF
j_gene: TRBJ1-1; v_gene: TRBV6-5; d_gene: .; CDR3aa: CASTWGHLETEAFF
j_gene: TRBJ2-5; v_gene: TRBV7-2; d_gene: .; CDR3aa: CASSLQRQQETQYF
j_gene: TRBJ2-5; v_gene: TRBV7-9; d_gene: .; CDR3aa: CASSLEGRETQYF
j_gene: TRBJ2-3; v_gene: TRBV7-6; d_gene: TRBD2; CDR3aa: CASSPLAGGGWELSTDTQYF